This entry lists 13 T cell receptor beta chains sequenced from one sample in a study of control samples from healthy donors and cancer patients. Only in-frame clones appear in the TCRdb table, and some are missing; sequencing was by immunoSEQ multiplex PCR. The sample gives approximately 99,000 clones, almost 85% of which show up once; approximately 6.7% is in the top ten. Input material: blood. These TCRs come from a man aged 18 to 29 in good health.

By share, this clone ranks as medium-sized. CDR3: CASSDTGALNTEAFF. The CDR3 DNA follows: TGTGCCAGCAGTGACACCGGCGCCCTGAACACTGAAGCTTTCTTT. This chain links TRBV6-4 with TRBJ1-1; D is ambiguous. The CDR3 extends over 15 amino acids. Germline V lookup: CDR1 MRHNA, CDR2 SNTAGT. Trimming left V 2 bases short and J 0 bases short, with 10 bases between.

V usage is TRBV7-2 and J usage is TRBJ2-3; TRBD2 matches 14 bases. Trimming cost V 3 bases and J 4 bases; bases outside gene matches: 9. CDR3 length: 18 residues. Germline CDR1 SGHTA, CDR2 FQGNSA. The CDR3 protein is CASSLLRLAGGQADTQYF. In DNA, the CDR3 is TGTGCCAGCAGCTTGTTAAGACTAGCGGGGGGGCAGGCAGATACGCAGTATTTT.

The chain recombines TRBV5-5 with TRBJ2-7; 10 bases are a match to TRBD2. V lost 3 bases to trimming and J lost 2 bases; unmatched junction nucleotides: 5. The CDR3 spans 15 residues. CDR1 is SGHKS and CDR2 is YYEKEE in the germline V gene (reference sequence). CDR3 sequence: CASSSLAGDPYEQYF. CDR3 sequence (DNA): TGTGCCAGCAGCTCCCTAGCGGGGGATCCCTACGAGCAGTACTTC.

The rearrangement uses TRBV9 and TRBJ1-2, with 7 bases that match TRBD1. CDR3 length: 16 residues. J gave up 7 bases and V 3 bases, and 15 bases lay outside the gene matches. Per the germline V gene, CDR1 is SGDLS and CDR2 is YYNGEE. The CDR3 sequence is CASSATPQTGISGYTF. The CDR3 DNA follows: TGTGCCAGCAGCGCCACACCTCAGACAGGGATCTCTGGCTACACCTTC.

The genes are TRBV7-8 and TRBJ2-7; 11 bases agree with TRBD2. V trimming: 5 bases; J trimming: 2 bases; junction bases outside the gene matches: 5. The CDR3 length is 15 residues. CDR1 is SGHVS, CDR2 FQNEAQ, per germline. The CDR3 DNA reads TGTGCCAGCAGCCCGAGACTAGCGGGGCCCTACGAGCAGTACTTC. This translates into CASSPRLAGPYEQYF.

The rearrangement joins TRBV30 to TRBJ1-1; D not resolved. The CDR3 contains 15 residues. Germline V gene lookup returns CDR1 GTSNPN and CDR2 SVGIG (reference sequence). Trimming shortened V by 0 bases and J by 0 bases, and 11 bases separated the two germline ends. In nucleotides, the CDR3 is TGTGCCTGGAGTGTAGGCAGTCTCCTGAACACTGAAGCTTTCTTT. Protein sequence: CAWSVGSLLNTEAFF.

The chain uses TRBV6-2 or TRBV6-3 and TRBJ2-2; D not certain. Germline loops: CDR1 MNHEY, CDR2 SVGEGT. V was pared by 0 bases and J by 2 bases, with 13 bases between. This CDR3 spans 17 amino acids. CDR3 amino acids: CASSYSTDNSNTGELFF. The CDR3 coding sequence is TGTGCCAGCAGTTACTCGACGGATAATTCCAACACCGGGGAGCTGTTTTTT.

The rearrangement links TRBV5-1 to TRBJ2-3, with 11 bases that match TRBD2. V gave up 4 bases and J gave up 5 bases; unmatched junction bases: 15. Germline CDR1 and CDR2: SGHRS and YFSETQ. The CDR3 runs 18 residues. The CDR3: CASSHTTIAGGLEDTQYF. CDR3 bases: TGCGCCAGCAGCCATACCACCATAGCGGGGGGGCTTGAAGATACGCAGTATTTT.

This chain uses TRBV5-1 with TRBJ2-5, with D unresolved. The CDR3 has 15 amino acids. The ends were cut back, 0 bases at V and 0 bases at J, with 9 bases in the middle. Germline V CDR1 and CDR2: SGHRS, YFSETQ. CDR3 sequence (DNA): TGCGCCAGCAGCTTGGGTCTGGGATACCAAGAGACCCAGTACTTC. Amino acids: CASSLGLGYQETQYF.

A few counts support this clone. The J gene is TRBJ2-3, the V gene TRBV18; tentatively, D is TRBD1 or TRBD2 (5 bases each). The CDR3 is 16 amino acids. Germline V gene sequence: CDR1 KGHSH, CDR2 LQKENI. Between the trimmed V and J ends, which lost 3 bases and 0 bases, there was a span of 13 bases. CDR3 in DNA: TGTGCCAGCTCACCGACTTGGGGGAGTAGCACAGATACGCAGTATTTT. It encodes CASSPTWGSSTDTQYF.

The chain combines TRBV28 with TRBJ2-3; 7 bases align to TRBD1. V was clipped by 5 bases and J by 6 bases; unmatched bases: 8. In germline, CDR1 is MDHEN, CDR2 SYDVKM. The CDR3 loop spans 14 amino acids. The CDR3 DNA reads TGTGCCAGCAGTCTCACAGGGGACGGTGATACGCAGTATTTT. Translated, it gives CASSLTGDGDTQYF.

CDR3 amino acids: CASKNVGGGYGYTF. As DNA, the CDR3 is TGTGCCAGTAAGAACGTAGGGGGCGGCTATGGCTACACCTTC. This chain connects TRBV19 to TRBJ1-2; 7 nucleotides agree with TRBD1. The V gene's germline CDR1 is LNHDA and CDR2 SQIVND (reference sequence). The CDR3 contains 14 residues. V lost 7 bases and J lost 4; bases outside the gene matches: 9.

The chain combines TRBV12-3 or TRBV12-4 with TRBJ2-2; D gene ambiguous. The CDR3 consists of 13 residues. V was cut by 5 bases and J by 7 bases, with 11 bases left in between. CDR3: CASSMHPGGELFF. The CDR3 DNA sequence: TGTGCCAGCAGTATGCACCCGGGCGGGGAGCTGTTTTTT.